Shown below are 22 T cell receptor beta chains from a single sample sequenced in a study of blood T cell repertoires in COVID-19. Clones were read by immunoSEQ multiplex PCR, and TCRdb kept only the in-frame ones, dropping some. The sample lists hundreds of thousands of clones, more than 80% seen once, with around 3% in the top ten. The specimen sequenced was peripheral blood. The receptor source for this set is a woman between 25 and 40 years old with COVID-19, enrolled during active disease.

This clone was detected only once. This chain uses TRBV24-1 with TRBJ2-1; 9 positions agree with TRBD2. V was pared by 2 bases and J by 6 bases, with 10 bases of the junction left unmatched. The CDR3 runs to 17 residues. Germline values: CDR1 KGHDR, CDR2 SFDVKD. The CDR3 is CATSDYSREGYFNEQFF. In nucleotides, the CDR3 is TGTGCCACCAGTGATTACTCGCGGGAGGGATATTTCAATGAGCAGTTCTTC.

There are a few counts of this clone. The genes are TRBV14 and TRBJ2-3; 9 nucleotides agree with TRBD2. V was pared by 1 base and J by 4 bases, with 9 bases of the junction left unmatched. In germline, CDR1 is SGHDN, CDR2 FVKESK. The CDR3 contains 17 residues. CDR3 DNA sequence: TGTGCCAGCAGCCAAGGCCCCGGGACTAGCTACGCAGATACGCAGTATTTT. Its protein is CASSQGPGTSYADTQYF.

In DNA, the CDR3 is TGCGCCAGCAGCTTGGAGCAGGGGCGGAAAGATACGCAGTATTTT. Translation: CASSLEQGRKDTQYF. The chain carries TRBV5-1 and TRBJ2-3; a possible D gene is TRBD1 (6 bases). CDR1 SGHRS and CDR2 YFSETQ come from the germline V gene. The CDR3 totals 15 residues. Trimming took off 0 bases at V and 5 bases at J, with 13 bases between the two ends.

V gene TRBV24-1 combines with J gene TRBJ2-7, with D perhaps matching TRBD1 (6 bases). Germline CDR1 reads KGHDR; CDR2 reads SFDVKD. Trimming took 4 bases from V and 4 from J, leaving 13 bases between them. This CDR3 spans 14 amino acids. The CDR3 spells CATSEATGPYEQYF. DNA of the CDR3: TGTGCCACCAGTGAGGCGACAGGACCATACGAGCAGTACTTC.

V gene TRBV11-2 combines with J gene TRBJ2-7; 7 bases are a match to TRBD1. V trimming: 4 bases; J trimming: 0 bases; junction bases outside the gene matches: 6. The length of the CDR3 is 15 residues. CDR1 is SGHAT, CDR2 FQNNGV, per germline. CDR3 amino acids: CASSSKGQSSYEQYF. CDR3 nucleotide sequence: TGTGCCAGCAGCTCCAAGGGACAGAGCTCCTACGAGCAGTACTTC. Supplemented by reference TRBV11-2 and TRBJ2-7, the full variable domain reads EAGVAQSPRYKIIEKRQSVAFWCNPISGHATLYWYQQILGQGPKLLIQFQNNGVVDDSQLPKDRFSAERLKGVDSTLKIQPAKLEDSAVYLCASSSKGQSSYEQYFGPGTRLTVT.

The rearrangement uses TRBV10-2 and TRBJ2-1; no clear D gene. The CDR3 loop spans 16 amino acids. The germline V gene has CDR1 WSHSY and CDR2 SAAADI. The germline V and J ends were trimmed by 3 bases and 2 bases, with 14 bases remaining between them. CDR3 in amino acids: CASSDLGALTYNEQFF. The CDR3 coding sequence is TGCGCCAGCAGTGATTTAGGAGCTCTGACCTACAATGAGCAGTTCTTC.

The DNA of the CDR3 is TGTGCCAGCAGCTTCGGAGGCCCCACAGGGACGCATACGCAGTATTTT. Protein: CASSFGGPTGTHTQYF. The J gene is TRBJ2-3, the V gene TRBV5-6; a possible D gene is TRBD1 (6 bases). Germline loops: CDR1 SGHDT, CDR2 YYEEEE. CDR3 length: 16 amino acids. Trimming stripped 2 bases from V and 7 bases from J, with 20 bases between.

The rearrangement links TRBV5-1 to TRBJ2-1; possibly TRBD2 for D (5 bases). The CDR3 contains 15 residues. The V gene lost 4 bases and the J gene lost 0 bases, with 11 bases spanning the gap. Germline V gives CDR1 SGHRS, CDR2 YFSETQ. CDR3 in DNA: TGCGCCAGCAGCGAGGACTCTCCCTCCTACAATGAGCAGTTCTTC. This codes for CASSEDSPSYNEQFF.

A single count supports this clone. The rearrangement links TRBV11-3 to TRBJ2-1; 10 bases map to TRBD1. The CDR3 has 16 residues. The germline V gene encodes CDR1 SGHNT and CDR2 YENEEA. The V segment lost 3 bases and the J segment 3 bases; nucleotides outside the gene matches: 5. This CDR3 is CASSFRGTGVYNEQFF. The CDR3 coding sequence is TGTGCCAGCAGCTTCCGGGGGACAGGGGTCTACAATGAGCAGTTCTTC.

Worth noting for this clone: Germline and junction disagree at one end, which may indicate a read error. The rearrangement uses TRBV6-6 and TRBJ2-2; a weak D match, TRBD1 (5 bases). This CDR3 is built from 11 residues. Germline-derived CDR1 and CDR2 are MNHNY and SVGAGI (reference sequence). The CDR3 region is CASVSQGALFF. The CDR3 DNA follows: TGTGCCAGCGTCAGCCAAGGGGCGCTGTTTTTT.

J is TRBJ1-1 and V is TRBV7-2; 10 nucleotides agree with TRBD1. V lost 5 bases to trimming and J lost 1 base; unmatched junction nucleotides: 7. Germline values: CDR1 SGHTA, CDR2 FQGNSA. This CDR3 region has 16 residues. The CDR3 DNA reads TGTGCCAGCAGCGCGGGACAGGGGCGGGCGAACACTGAAGCTTTCTTT. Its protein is CASSAGQGRANTEAFF. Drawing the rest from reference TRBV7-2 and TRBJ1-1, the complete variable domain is GAGVSQSPSNKVTEKGKDVELRCDPISGHTALYWYRQSLGQGLEFLIYFQGNSAPDKSGLPSDRFSAERTGGSVSTLTIQRTQQEDSAVYLCASSAGQGRANTEAFFGQGTRLTVV.

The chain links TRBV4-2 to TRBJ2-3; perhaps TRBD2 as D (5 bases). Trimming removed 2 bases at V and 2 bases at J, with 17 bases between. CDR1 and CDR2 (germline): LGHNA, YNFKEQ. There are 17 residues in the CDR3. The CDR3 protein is CASSQNFGDSNTDTQYF. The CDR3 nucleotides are TGTGCCAGCAGCCAAAATTTCGGGGATTCCAACACAGATACGCAGTATTTT.

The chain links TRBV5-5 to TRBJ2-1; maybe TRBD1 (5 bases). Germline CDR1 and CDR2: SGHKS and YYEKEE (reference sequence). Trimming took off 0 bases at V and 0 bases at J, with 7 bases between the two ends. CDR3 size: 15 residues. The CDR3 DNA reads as TGTGCCAGCAGCTTGGGACAGAGCTCCTACAATGAGCAGTTCTTC. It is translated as CASSLGQSSYNEQFF.

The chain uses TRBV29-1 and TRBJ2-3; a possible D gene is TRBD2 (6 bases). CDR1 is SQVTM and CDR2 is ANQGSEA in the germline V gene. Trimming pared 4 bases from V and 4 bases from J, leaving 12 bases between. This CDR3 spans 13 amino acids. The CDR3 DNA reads TGCAGCGTTGGCGGGGCGGGCGCAGATACGCAGTATTTT. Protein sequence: CSVGGAGADTQYF.

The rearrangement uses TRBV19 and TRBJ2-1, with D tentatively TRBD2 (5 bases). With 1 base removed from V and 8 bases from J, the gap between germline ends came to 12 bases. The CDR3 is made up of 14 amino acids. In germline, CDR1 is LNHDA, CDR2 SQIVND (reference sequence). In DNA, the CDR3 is TGTGCCAGTAGTATAGTTCCGGGGTTCGATGAGCAGTTCTTC. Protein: CASSIVPGFDEQFF.

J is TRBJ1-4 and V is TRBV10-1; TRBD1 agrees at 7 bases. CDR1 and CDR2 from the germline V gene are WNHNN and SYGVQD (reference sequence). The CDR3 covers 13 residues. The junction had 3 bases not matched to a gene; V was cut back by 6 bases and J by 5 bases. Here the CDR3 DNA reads TGCGCCAGCAGCCAGGGGGGAAATGAAAAACTGTTTTTT. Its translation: CASSQGGNEKLFF.

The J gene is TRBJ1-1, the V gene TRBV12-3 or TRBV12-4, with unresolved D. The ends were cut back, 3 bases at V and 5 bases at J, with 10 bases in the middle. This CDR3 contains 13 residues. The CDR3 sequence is CASSFNAGTEAFF. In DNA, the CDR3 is TGTGCCAGCAGTTTTAACGCGGGAACTGAAGCTTTCTTT.

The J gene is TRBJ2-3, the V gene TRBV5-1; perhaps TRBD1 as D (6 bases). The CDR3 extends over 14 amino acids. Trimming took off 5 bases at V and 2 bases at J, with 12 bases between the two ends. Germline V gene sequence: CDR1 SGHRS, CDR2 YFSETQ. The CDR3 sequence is CASSPGTPTDTQYF. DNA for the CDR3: TGCGCCAGCAGTCCCGGGACACCCACAGATACGCAGTATTTT.

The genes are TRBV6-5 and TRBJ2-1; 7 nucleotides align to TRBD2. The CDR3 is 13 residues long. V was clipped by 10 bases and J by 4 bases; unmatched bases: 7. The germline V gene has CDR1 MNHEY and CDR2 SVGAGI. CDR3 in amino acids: CATRPSGYNEQFF. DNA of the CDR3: TGTGCCACCCGGCCTAGCGGATACAATGAGCAGTTCTTC.

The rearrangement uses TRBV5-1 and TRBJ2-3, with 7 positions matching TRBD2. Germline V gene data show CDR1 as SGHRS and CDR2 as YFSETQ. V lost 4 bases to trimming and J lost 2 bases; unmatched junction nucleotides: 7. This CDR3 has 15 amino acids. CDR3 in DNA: TGCGCCAGCAGCGCTAGCGGTGGACCCACAGATACGCAGTATTTT. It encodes CASSASGGPTDTQYF.

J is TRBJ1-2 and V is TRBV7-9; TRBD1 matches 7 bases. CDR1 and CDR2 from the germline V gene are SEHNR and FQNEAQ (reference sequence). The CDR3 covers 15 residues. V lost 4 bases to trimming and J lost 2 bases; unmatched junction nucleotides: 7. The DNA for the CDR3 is TGTGCCAGCAGCTCGGACAGGTCTGGGAACTATGGCTACACCTTC. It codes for CASSSDRSGNYGYTF.

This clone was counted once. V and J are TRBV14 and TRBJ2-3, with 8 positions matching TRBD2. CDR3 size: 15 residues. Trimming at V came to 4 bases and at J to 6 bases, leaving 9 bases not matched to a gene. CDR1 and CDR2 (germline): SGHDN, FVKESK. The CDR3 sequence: CASSPGASGWDTQYF. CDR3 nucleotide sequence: TGTGCCAGCAGCCCTGGCGCTAGCGGGTGGGATACGCAGTATTTT.